This section outlines one TCR beta chain sequence together with its context. The sample comes from a study of kidney transplant recipient with SARS-CoV-2 infection. Each CDR3 protein is one row after TCRdb ran MiXCR on the reads. The sample lists 200,000 to 300,000 distinct CDR3 sequences, more than 25% seen once, with less than 8.5% in the top ten. Germline V gives CDR1 SEHNR, CDR2 FQNEAQ (reference sequence). This CDR3 has 15 residues. V dropped 5 bases and J dropped 0 bases, with 12 bases sitting between them. This chain uses TRBV7-9 with TRBJ2-3, with a tentative D call TRBD2 (5 bases). This sequence was found in a young adult male patient who had COVID-19 and was a kidney transplant recipient. Some T cells may arise from the graft donor. Sequencing used a blood sample, obtained at baseline and between days 110 and 120 from a kidney transplant recipient. The CDR3 DNA reads as TGTGCCAGCAGCCTTATCGGGATTAGCACAGATACGCAGTATTTT. This encodes CASSLIGISTDTQYF.